Listed below are T cell receptor beta chains from one sample, sequenced in a study of human T cells and chemical hapten exposure. TCRdb ran MiXCR on the RACE reads and lists one entry per CDR3 protein. The data show fewer than 300,000 distinct CDR3 sequences, about 8.1% seen once. The sample was whole blood, taken in connection with sensitization to the hapten diphenylcyclopropenone (DPC). These TCRs come from a middle-aged woman with alopecia areata. Some clones in this sample may be carry-over from other donors' samples. CDR3s include the opening cysteine and the closing phenylalanine or tryptophan. D genes are given only for firm matches. Only part of the rows carry a size: once, few, many, or a class if the clone is expanded.

>TRBD2|TRBJ2-3|TRBV5-1|.
CASSFAGGSVTDTQYF
TGCGCCAGCAGCTTCGCGGGAGGCTCCGTCACAGATACGCAGTATTTT
>.|TRBJ2-7|TRBV6-6|.
CASSYSEKEAFF
TGTGCCAGCAGTTACTCTGAAAAAGAGGCCTTCTTC
>.|TRBJ2-2|TRBV3-1|few
CASSQGSRTGELFF
TGTGCCAGCAGCCAAGGATCCCGAACCGGGGAGCTGTTTTTT
>.|TRBJ2-5|TRBV5-1|.
CASSMAEETQYF
TGCGCCAGCAGTATGGCGGAAGAGACCCAGTACTTC
>.|TRBJ2-5|TRBV9|few
CASSVGGAETQYF
TGTGCCAGCAGCGTAGGGGGCGCAGAGACCCAGTACTTC
>TRBD1|TRBJ1-2|TRBV20-1|.
CSASSGTGLNYGYTF
TGCAGTGCTAGTTCCGGGACAGGGCTTAACTATGGCTACACCTTC
>TRBD2|TRBJ2-3|TRBV7-6|many
CASSLGTSGTDTQYF
TGTGCCAGCAGCTTAGGGACTAGCGGCACAGATACGCAGTATTTT
>.|TRBJ2-1|TRBV5-1|few
CASSLNGDFYNEQFF
TGCGCCAGCAGCCTTAATGGGGACTTCTACAATGAGCAGTTCTTC
>.|TRBJ1-3|TRBV29-1|few
CSVGTGAGNTIYF
TGCAGCGTTGGTACGGGAGCTGGAAACACCATATATTTT
>TRBD1|TRBJ2-6|TRBV28|few
CASSLLRTGENSGANVLTF
TGTGCCAGCAGCCTTCTTAGGACAGGGGAAAACTCTGGGGCCAACGTCCTGACTTTC
>TRBD1|TRBJ2-7|TRBV19|.
CASRGQGAREQYF
TGTGCCAGTAGAGGACAGGGGGCGCGCGAGCAGTACTTC
>.|TRBJ1-1|TRBV29-1|few
CSPLDSAGTEAFF
TGCAGCCCCCTGGACAGCGCGGGGACTGAAGCTTTCTTT
>.|TRBJ2-5|TRBV7-9|many
CASSSRGTGAETQYF
TGTGCCAGCAGCTCCCGAGGGACCGGGGCAGAGACCCAGTACTTC
>.|TRBJ2-3|TRBV3-1|few
CASSQGQADTQYF
TGTGCCAGCAGCCAGGGGCAGGCAGATACGCAGTATTTT
>.|TRBJ1-4|TRBV27|.
CASSLSRRGNEKLFF
TGTGCCAGCAGTTTATCTCGGCGGGGGAATGAAAAACTGTTTTTT
>.|TRBJ2-7|TRBV5-5|.
CASSLGSAGSSYEQYF
TGTGCCAGCAGCTTGGGGTCAGCAGGGAGCTCCTACGAGCAGTACTTC
>.|TRBJ1-4|TRBV6-1|.
CASTGSANRNEKLFF
TGTGCCAGCACAGGGTCCGCTAACCGGAATGAAAAACTGTTTTTT
>.|TRBJ1-3|TRBV20-1|few
CSAIGASSGNTIYF
TGCAGTGCTATCGGGGCTAGCTCTGGAAACACCATATATTTT
>.|TRBJ2-1|TRBV11-2|few
CASNPPGEDEQFF
TGTGCCAGCAACCCCCCGGGAGAGGATGAGCAGTTCTTC
>TRBD1|TRBJ2-1|TRBV24-1|few
CATSDPRTGNDEQFF
TGTGCCACCAGTGATCCCCGGACAGGTAACGATGAGCAGTTCTTC
>TRBD1|TRBJ1-5|TRBV11-2|.
CASSTGQNQPQHF
TGTGCCAGCAGCACGGGACAGAATCAGCCCCAGCATTTT
>.|TRBJ2-3|TRBV28|few
CASSSGRGRDTQYF
TGTGCCAGCTCTAGTGGGAGGGGGCGAGATACGCAGTATTTT
>TRBD1|TRBJ1-2|TRBV12-3/TRBV12-4|.
CASSRDSTYGYTF
TGTGCCAGCAGCCGGGACAGTACCTATGGCTACACCTTC
>.|TRBJ1-1|TRBV2|few
CASSVDTEAFF
TGTGCCAGCAGTGTGGACACTGAAGCTTTCTTT
>TRBD1|TRBJ1-1|TRBV7-9|.
CASSFTGVEAFF
TGTGCCAGCAGCTTTACAGGGGTTGAAGCTTTCTTT
>.|TRBJ2-5|TRBV12-3/TRBV12-4|.
CASSFSTETQYF
TGTGCCAGCAGTTTCTCTACGGAGACCCAGTACTTC
>.|TRBJ2-3|TRBV6-5|.
CASSYSASGTDTQYF
TGTGCCAGCAGTTACTCGGCTAGCGGCACAGATACGCAGTATTTT
>.|TRBJ2-2|TRBV7-2|many
CASSLDSPTTGSGELFF
TGTGCCAGCAGCTTAGACTCACCCACTACAGGGTCCGGGGAGCTGTTTTTT
>TRBD2|TRBJ2-3|TRBV3-1|.
CASKTSGTDTQYF
TGTGCCAGCAAGACTAGCGGAACAGATACGCAGTATTTT
>.|TRBJ1-1|TRBV7-9|few
CASSLPGIDTEAFF
TGTGCCAGCAGCTTACCGGGGATCGACACTGAAGCTTTCTTT
>.|TRBJ1-3|TRBV5-1|many
CASSRDRSTGNTIYF
TGCGCCAGCAGTCGGGACCGGTCGACTGGAAACACCATATATTTT
>.|TRBJ2-3|TRBV5-1|.
CASSLWSEGVDTQYF
TGCGCCAGCAGCCTTTGGTCGGAGGGGGTAGATACGCAGTATTTT
>.|TRBJ1-1|TRBV7-9|.
CASSSQSYMNTEAFF
TGTGCCAGCAGCTCGCAGTCTTACATGAACACTGAAGCTTTCTTC
>.|TRBJ1-5|TRBV7-6|.
CASSLGPRSNQPQHF
TGTGCCAGCAGCTTAGGCCCCCGGAGCAATCAGCCCCAGCATTTT
>TRBD1|TRBJ1-6|TRBV10-3|few
CAISESRQGVYNSPLHF
TGTGCCATCAGTGAGTCCCGACAGGGGGTCTATAATTCACCCCTCCACTTT
>.|TRBJ2-1|TRBV5-1|few
CASRPFTGEQFF
TGCGCCAGCAGGCCCTTCACAGGGGAGCAGTTCTTC
>.|TRBJ2-7|TRBV6-5|few
CASSYDQTYEQYF
TGTGCCAGCAGTTACGACCAGACCTACGAGCAGTACTTC
>TRBD1|TRBJ2-7|TRBV20-1|few
CSAREPGQGLIFYEQYF
TGCAGTGCTAGAGAACCAGGACAGGGATTAATTTTCTACGAGCAGTACTTC
>.|TRBJ2-1|TRBV4-2|.
CASSQEGLKGTYNEQFF
TGTGCCAGCAGCCAAGAAGGGTTGAAGGGGACCTACAATGAGCAGTTCTTC